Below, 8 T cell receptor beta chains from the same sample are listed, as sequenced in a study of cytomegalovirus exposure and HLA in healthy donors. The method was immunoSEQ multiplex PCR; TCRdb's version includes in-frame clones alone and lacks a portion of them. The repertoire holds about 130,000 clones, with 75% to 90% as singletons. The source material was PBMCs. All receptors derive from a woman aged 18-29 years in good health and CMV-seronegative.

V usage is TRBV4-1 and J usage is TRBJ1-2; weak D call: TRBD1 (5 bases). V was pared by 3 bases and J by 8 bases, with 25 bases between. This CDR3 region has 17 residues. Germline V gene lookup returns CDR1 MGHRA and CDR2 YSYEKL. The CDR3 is CASSHLPRGGDAKGYTF. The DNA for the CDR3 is TGCGCCAGCAGCCACCTACCGCGGGGAGGGGACGCCAAGGGCTACACCTTC.

In DNA, the CDR3 is TGTGCCAGCAGCTCCAGGGCAGGCCCGGAGAATGAGCAGTTCTTC. Amino acids: CASSSRAGPENEQFF. The V gene is TRBV7-9, the J gene TRBJ2-1, with D maybe TRBD1 (5 bases). The V end was cut by 4 bases, the J end by 7 bases, with 17 bases between. The CDR3 consists of 15 residues. Germline V CDR1 and CDR2: SEHNR, FQNEAQ (reference sequence).

CDR3: CASSPEQGSPGYTF. CDR3 DNA: TGTGCCAGCAGCCCCGAACAGGGAAGCCCTGGCTACACCTTC. This rearrangement joins TRBV5-5 to TRBJ1-2; D is possibly TRBD1 (6 bases). Trimming took off 4 bases at V and 7 bases at J, with 17 bases between the two ends. The germline V gene encodes CDR1 SGHKS and CDR2 YYEKEE (reference sequence). This CDR3 contains 14 residues.

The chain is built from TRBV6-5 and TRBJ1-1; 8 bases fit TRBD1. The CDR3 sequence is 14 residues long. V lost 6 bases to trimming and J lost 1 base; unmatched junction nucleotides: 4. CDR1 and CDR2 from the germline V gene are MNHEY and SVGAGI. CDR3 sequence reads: CASRTGQENTEAFF. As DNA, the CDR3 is TGTGCCAGCAGGACGGGACAGGAGAACACTGAAGCTTTCTTT.

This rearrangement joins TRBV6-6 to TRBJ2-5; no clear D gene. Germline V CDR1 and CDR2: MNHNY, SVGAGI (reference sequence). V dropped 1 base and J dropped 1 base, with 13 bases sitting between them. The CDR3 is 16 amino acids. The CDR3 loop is CASSYWASKIQETQYF. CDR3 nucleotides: TGTGCCAGCAGTTACTGGGCGAGTAAGATCCAAGAGACCCAGTACTTC.

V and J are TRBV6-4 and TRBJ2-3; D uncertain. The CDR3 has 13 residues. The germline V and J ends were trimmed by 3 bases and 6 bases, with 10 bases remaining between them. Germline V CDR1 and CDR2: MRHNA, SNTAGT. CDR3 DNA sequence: TGTGCCAGCAGTGATAATTTGGGCGATACGCAGTATTTT. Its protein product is CASSDNLGDTQYF.

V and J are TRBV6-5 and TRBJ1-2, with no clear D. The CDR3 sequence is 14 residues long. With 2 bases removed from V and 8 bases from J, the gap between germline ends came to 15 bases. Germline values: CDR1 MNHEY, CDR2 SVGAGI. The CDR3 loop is CASSYVGPSGGYTF. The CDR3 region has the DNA TGTGCCAGCAGTTACGTAGGACCATCGGGGGGCTACACCTTC.

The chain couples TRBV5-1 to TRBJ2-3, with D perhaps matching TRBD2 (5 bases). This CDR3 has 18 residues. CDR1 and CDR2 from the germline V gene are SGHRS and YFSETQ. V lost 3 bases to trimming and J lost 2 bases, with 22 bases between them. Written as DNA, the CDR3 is TGCGCCAGCAGCTCCCGGGATTCCGACCGCAGGTCCACAGATACGCAGTATTTT. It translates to CASSSRDSDRRSTDTQYF.